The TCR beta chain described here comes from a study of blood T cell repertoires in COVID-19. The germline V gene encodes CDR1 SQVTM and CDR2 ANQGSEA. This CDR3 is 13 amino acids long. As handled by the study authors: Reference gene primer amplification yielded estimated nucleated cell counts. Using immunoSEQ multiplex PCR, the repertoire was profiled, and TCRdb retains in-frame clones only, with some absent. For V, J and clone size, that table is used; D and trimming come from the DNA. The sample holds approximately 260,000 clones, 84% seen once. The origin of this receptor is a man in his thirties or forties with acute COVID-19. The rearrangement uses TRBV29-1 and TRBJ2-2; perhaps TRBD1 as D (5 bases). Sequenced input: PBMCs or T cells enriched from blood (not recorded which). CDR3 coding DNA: TGCGTTGCTGGGCAGGGGAACACCGGGGAGCTGTTTTTT. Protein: CVAGQGNTGELFF.